These T cell receptor beta chains were read from a single sample in a study of cytomegalovirus exposure and HLA in healthy donors. Libraries were prepared by immunoSEQ multiplex PCR; TCRdb keeps only in-frame clonotypes and omits some of them. The profile covers about 140,000 clones, with 65% to 85% appearing a single time and approximately 4.2% taken by the ten largest. Material: PBMCs. These receptor sequences come from a woman in her forties in good health and CMV-seropositive. Both conserved end residues are part of each CDR3. The D gene is left open where the match is weak. Rows give clone size only sometimes, using once, few, many, or a class for an expanded clone.

size,D,V,J,DNA,CDR3
.,.,TRBV29-1,TRBJ1-4,TGCAGCGTTGAAGAAAGCGCGGGTGAAAAACTGTTTTTT,CSVEESAGEKLFF
.,TRBD2,TRBV2,TRBJ2-3,TGTGCCAGCAGTGAAGCGCTGCGGGAGAGCACAGATACGCAGTATTTT,CASSEALRESTDTQYF
.,.,TRBV9,TRBJ2-5,TGTGCCAGCAGCGTAGGGCAGGGATTAAGGGAGACCCAGTACTTC,CASSVGQGLRETQYF
.,.,TRBV9,TRBJ2-5,TGTGCCAGCAGCGTAGAGGAGAGGGCCAACCAGTACTTC,CASSVEERANQYF
.,.,TRBV7-3,TRBJ2-2,TGTGCCAGCAGCTTAGTCCTCACCGGGGAGCTGTTTTTT,CASSLVLTGELFF
.,TRBD1,TRBV10-3,TRBJ1-1,TGTGCCATCAGTGACCCGGGACAGGGAGCTTTCTTT,CAISDPGQGAFF
few,.,TRBV2,TRBJ2-7,TGTGCCAGCAGTGCCCTCCACGAGCAGTACTTC,CASSALHEQYF
.,.,TRBV2,TRBJ1-2,TGTGCCAGCAGGGAGGACAGTACACTTGGCGGCTACACCTTC,CASREDSTLGGYTF
.,TRBD1,TRBV6-5,TRBJ2-7,TGTGCCAGCAGACCTTCGGACAGGGGGCTCAACGAGCAGTACTTC,CASRPSDRGLNEQYF
.,TRBD2,TRBV6-4,TRBJ2-2,TGTGCCAGCAGCCTGGGAGGGACCGGGGAGCTGTTTTTT,CASSLGGTGELFF
.,TRBD1,TRBV30,TRBJ1-5,TGTGCCTGGAGCGGACAGGGGAATCAGCCCCAGCATTTT,CAWSGQGNQPQHF
.,TRBD1,TRBV27,TRBJ2-6,TGTGCCAGCACCACAGGGGGGCATGGGGCCAACGTCCTGACTTTC,CASTTGGHGANVLTF
.,.,TRBV7-9,TRBJ1-2,TGTGCCAGCAGCTCCCCAGGGGAGGGCTACACCTTC,CASSSPGEGYTF
.,.,TRBV2,TRBJ1-2,TGTGCCAGCAGTGAAGAGCAGGCAGGGCACTATGGCTACACCTTC,CASSEEQAGHYGYTF
.,.,TRBV4-1,TRBJ1-2,TGCGCCAGCAGCCAAGTGGCCAGGGAGGGAGATGGCTACACCTTC,CASSQVAREGDGYTF
.,.,TRBV19,TRBJ2-7,TGTGCCACCGGGGGACAGACCGAGCAGTACTTC,CATGGQTEQYF
.,TRBD2,TRBV9,TRBJ2-3,TGTGCCAGCAGCGTAGACCCCAGCGGGAGGGCTTTGGATACGCAGTATTTT,CASSVDPSGRALDTQYF
.,.,TRBV6-1,TRBJ1-2,TGTGCCAGCAGTGAACGGGGGAGAGCTAACTATGGCTACACCTTC,CASSERGRANYGYTF
.,.,TRBV7-9,TRBJ2-5,TGTGCCAGCAGCCTAGGGGCTCAAGAGACCCAGTACTTC,CASSLGAQETQYF
.,.,TRBV10-2,TRBJ1-4,TGCGCCAGCAGTGATTTTAGGAGTGAAAAACTGTTTTTT,CASSDFRSEKLFF
.,TRBD2,TRBV7-9,TRBJ2-7,TGTGCCAGCAGCTTAGTTAGCGGGAGAGCCTACGAGCAGTACTTC,CASSLVSGRAYEQYF
.,.,TRBV5-4,TRBJ1-1,TGTGCCAGCAGCTTGATACGGACAGAGAACACTGAAGCTTTCTTT,CASSLIRTENTEAFF
.,TRBD1,TRBV28,TRBJ1-2,TGTGCCAGCAGGTCTCCCGGGACAGGGGGCTACACCTTC,CASRSPGTGGYTF
.,TRBD2,TRBV7-2,TRBJ2-3,TGTGCCAGCAGCTTAGTAGCGGGGGGGTATATAGATACGCAGTATTTT,CASSLVAGGYIDTQYF
.,TRBD2,TRBV2,TRBJ2-7,TGTGCCAGCACGGGACTAGCGGGAGGCGAGCAGTACTTC,CASTGLAGGEQYF
.,TRBD1,TRBV5-5,TRBJ2-7,TGTGCCAGCAGCTTGTCCGGGACAGCTTGGGGAGACGAGCAGTACTTC,CASSLSGTAWGDEQYF
few,TRBD2,TRBV28,TRBJ2-7,TGTGCCAGCAGTTTAAGGGGGGGGTGGAGGACTAGCGGGAGGTACGAGCAGTACTTC,CASSLRGGWRTSGRYEQYF